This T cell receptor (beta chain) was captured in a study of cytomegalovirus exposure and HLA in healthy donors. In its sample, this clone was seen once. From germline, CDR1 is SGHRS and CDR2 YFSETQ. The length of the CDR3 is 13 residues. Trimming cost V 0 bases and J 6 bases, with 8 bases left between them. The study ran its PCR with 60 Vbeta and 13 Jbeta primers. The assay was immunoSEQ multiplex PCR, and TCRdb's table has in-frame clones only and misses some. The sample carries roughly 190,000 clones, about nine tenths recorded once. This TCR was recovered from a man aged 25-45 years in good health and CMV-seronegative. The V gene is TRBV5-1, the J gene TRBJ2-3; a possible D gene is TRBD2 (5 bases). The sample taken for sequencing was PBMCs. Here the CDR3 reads CASSLGGLDTQYF. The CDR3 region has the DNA TGCGCCAGCAGCTTGGGAGGGTTGGATACGCAGTATTTT. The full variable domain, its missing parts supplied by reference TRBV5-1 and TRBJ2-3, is KAGVTQTPRYLIKTRGQQVTLSCSPISGHRSVSWYQQTPGQGLQFLFEYFSETQRNKGNFPGRFSGRQFSNSRSEMNVSTLELGDSALYLCASSLGGLDTQYFGPGTRLTVL.